The clone carrying this TCR beta chain was detected only once. The data were produced by immunoSEQ multiplex PCR, yet TCRdb's version contains in-frame clones alone and is incomplete. The data show hundreds of thousands of clones, 85% to 90% seen once. The sample originates from a study of blood T cell repertoires in COVID-19. CDR3 length: 13 residues. The V end lost 4 bases, the J end lost 2 bases, and 8 bases lay between the germline ends. Germline loops: CDR1 SGHNT, CDR2 YYREEE (reference sequence). The sequenced sample was PBMCs or T cells enriched from blood (not recorded which). The TCR comes from a woman between 50 and 59 years old with acute COVID-19. V usage is TRBV5-4 and J usage is TRBJ2-3; the D is unclear. The CDR3 sequence is CASSATFTDTQYF. CDR3 bases: TGTGCCAGCAGCGCCACTTTCACAGATACGCAGTATTTT.